This T cell receptor (beta chain) was captured by sequencing in a study of OX40 agonist ivuxolimab in advanced cancers. The CDR3 loop spans 17 amino acids. V shed 4 bases, J shed 4 bases, and the junction held 4 bases outside the gene matches. The germline gives CDR1 SGHAT, CDR2 FQNNGV. Clones were sequenced by immunoSEQ multiplex PCR, and TCRdb holds only the in-frame ones, with some missing. Of about 78,000 clones listed, 92% are singletons. The V gene is TRBV11-2, the J gene TRBJ2-2; 15 nucleotides agree with TRBD2. The sample was CD4+ or CD8+ T cells sorted from blood, taken in a trial of the OX40 agonist ivuxolimab. The sequence was obtained from an adult with an advanced solid tumor such as melanoma, head and neck, liver or kidney cancer. CDR3 DNA sequence: TGTGCCAGCAGCTGGACTAGCGGGGGGGCGAGCACCGGGGAGCTGTTTTTT. This encodes CASSWTSGGASTGELFF.